These 25 T cell receptor beta chains were sequenced from one sample in a study of blood T cell repertoires in COVID-19. The protocol was immunoSEQ multiplex PCR, while the TCRdb copy is restricted to in-frame clones and leaves out a portion. The table includes about 200,000 clones, over 70% detected once. Sequencing used peripheral blood. These receptors came from a woman in her 70s with acute or convalescent COVID-19.

In its sample, this clone was seen once. V and J are TRBV27 and TRBJ1-1; no clear D gene. The CDR3 is 13 amino acids. Germline V gene data show CDR1 as MNHEY and CDR2 as SMNVEV (reference sequence). The V end was cut by 5 bases, the J end by 1 base, with 8 bases between. Here the CDR3 reads CASSPVSNTEAFF. CDR3 nucleotides: TGTGCCAGCAGTCCAGTCTCGAACACTGAAGCTTTCTTT.

The genes are TRBV5-8 and TRBJ1-5; 9 bases map to TRBD1. V was pared by 4 bases and J by 3 bases, with 8 bases of the junction left unmatched. Per germline, CDR1 SGHTS and CDR2 YDEGEE. CDR3 length: 16 residues. In DNA form, the CDR3 reads TGTGCCAGCAGCGCCGGGACAGGGAATAACAATCAGCCCCAGCATTTT. This gives the protein CASSAGTGNNNQPQHF.

The rearrangement links TRBV19 to TRBJ1-4, with D perhaps TRBD1 (6 bases). Germline CDR1 is LNHDA and CDR2 is SQIVND (reference sequence). Trimming took 1 base from V and 4 from J, leaving 10 bases between them. The CDR3 sequence is 15 residues long. The CDR3 sequence is CASSIGAGVNEKLFF. The CDR3 DNA follows: TGTGCCAGTAGTATAGGGGCAGGGGTTAATGAAAAACTGTTTTTT. Using reference TRBV19 and TRBJ1-4 for the parts outside the CDR3, the full variable domain is DGGITQSPKYLFRKEGQNVTLSCEQNLNHDAMYWYRQDPGQGLRLIYYSQIVNDFQKGDIAEGYSVSREKKESFPLTVTSAQKNPTAFYLCASSIGAGVNEKLFFGSGTQLSVL.

The chain uses TRBV5-1 and TRBJ2-3; D gene unclear. The CDR3 extends over 14 amino acids. The germline V and J ends were trimmed by 0 bases and 6 bases, with 11 bases remaining between them. Germline values: CDR1 SGHRS, CDR2 YFSETQ. Here the CDR3 reads CASSLAGFGDTQYF. The CDR3 DNA follows: TGCGCCAGCAGCTTGGCCGGGTTTGGCGATACGCAGTATTTT. The whole variable domain, filled in from reference TRBV5-1 and TRBJ2-3, reads KAGVTQTPRYLIKTRGQQVTLSCSPISGHRSVSWYQQTPGQGLQFLFEYFSETQRNKGNFPGRFSGRQFSNSRSEMNVSTLELGDSALYLCASSLAGFGDTQYFGPGTRLTVL.

V and J are TRBV9 and TRBJ2-2; D unresolved. The germline V gene encodes CDR1 SGDLS and CDR2 YYNGEE. The CDR3 totals 14 residues. Trimming left V 4 bases short and J 8 bases short, with 15 bases between. The CDR3 loop reads CASSSRLATGELFF. As DNA, the CDR3 is TGTGCCAGCAGCTCCCGACTGGCTACGGGGGAGCTGTTTTTT.

The chain couples TRBV5-1 to TRBJ1-1, with D unclear. The V gene lost 5 bases and the J gene lost 4 bases, with 12 bases spanning the gap. The CDR3 totals 13 residues. In germline, CDR1 is SGHRS, CDR2 YFSETQ. DNA of the CDR3: TGCGCCAGCAGGGCGGGGTGGACCACTGAAGCTTTCTTT. Protein: CASRAGWTTEAFF.

The chain recombines TRBV5-4 with TRBJ2-7, with 10 bases lining up with TRBD1. Looked up from germline, CDR1 is SGHNT and CDR2 is YYREEE (reference sequence). The CDR3 length is 15 residues. J gave up 2 bases and V 4 bases, and 6 bases lay outside the gene matches. For the CDR3, the DNA is TGTGCCAGCAGCGCTGGACAGGGGGGCACCTACGAGCAGTACTTC. The encoded protein is CASSAGQGGTYEQYF.

CDR3 region: CASSSGGSRYEQYF. The CDR3 region has the DNA TGCGCCAGCAGCTCAGGGGGTAGTCGCTACGAGCAGTACTTC. The J gene is TRBJ2-7, the V gene TRBV5-1, with TRBD1 matching 7 bases. The CDR3 runs 14 residues. Germline CDR1 reads SGHRS; CDR2 reads YFSETQ. V dropped 3 bases and J dropped 3; count of bases not matched to a gene: 6.

The V gene is TRBV5-6, the J gene TRBJ2-1; 8 nucleotides match TRBD1. Trimming took 4 bases from V and 5 from J; bases not matched to a gene: 11. Germline V lookup: CDR1 SGHDT, CDR2 YYEEEE. This CDR3 comprises 16 residues. This CDR3 is CASSRTRQGINNEQFF. The CDR3 bases are TGTGCCAGCAGCCGAACCCGACAGGGGATTAACAATGAGCAGTTCTTC.

This sequence joins TRBV5-1 and TRBJ1-1; D gene unclear. The V gene lost 0 bases and the J gene lost 1 base, with 10 bases spanning the gap. Germline CDR1 reads SGHRS; CDR2 reads YFSETQ. The CDR3 has 15 amino acids. The CDR3 nucleotides read TGCGCCAGCAGCTTGGATTCGTCAGGGAACACTGAAGCTTTCTTT. This gives the protein CASSLDSSGNTEAFF.

J is TRBJ2-3 and V is TRBV9; D possibly corresponds to TRBD2 (6 bases). Germline-derived CDR1 and CDR2 are SGDLS and YYNGEE. Trimming shortened V by 3 bases and J by 4 bases, and 12 bases separated the two germline ends. The CDR3 sequence is 14 residues long. The CDR3 nucleotides read TGTGCCAGCAGCGAGCGGGTTTTGGCAGATACGCAGTATTTT. The encoded protein is CASSERVLADTQYF.

The chain recombines TRBV19 with TRBJ1-1, with TRBD1 identical over 7 bases. The CDR3 is 11 residues long. The junction had 3 bases not matched to a gene; V was cut back by 9 bases and J by 5 bases. Germline V CDR1 and CDR2: LNHDA, SQIVND (reference sequence). The CDR3 nucleotides read TGTGCCAGCTCAGGGGGAACTGAAGCTTTCTTT. Translation gives CASSGGTEAFF.

J is TRBJ2-3 and V is TRBV29-1, with 9 bases identical to TRBD2. Trimming removed 3 bases from V and 3 bases from J; junction bases left unmatched: 7. The CDR3 is 15 amino acids. Germline V gene sequence: CDR1 SQVTM, CDR2 ANQGSEA. This CDR3 is CSVDSLAGPTDTQYF. Written as DNA, the CDR3 is TGCAGCGTTGACTCGCTAGCGGGACCTACAGATACGCAGTATTTT.

The chain has TRBV5-1 and TRBJ1-1; 8 nucleotides line up with TRBD1. Germline trimming cut 3 bases from V and 4 bases from J; bases unmatched to any gene: 5. The CDR3 is made up of 14 amino acids. The germline V gene encodes CDR1 SGHRS and CDR2 YFSETQ. The CDR3 reads CASSSDRVATEAFF. In nucleotides, the CDR3 is TGCGCCAGCAGCTCGGACAGGGTAGCCACTGAAGCTTTCTTT.

The sample holds one count of this clone. This chain joins TRBV29-1 and TRBJ2-7; 10 bases align to TRBD1. After removal of 4 bases from V and 7 bases from J, the junction contained 10 bases not matched to a gene. Germline V CDR1 and CDR2: SQVTM, ANQGSEA. The CDR3 loop spans 14 amino acids. The CDR3 sequence is CSVAPGQGSREQYF. The CDR3 DNA reads as TGCAGCGTTGCTCCGGGACAGGGGTCTCGGGAGCAGTACTTC.

This clone appeared a single time. This sequence joins TRBV9 and TRBJ2-3, with D uncertain. This CDR3 is built from 13 residues. Trimming cost V 7 bases and J 0 bases, with 9 bases left between them. Germline values: CDR1 SGDLS, CDR2 YYNGEE. This chain's CDR3 is CASGGTSTDTQYF. For the CDR3, the DNA is TGTGCCAGCGGCGGCACTAGCACAGATACGCAGTATTTT.

The rearrangement links TRBV7-9 to TRBJ2-3; 9 nucleotides line up with TRBD1. Per germline, CDR1 SEHNR and CDR2 FQNEAQ (reference sequence). With V trimmed by 3 bases and J by 4 bases, 5 bases remained unmatched. The CDR3 is 15 amino acids. The CDR3 coding sequence is TGTGCCAGCAGCTTGGGACAGGGTATAGCAGATACGCAGTATTTT. This gives the protein CASSLGQGIADTQYF.

The V and J genes are TRBV27 and TRBJ2-1; perhaps TRBD2 as D (5 bases). Per the germline V gene, CDR1 is MNHEY and CDR2 is SMNVEV (reference sequence). V lost 5 bases, J lost 0 bases, and 11 bases lay in between. CDR3 length: 15 residues. The CDR3 is CASSASGGSYNEQFF. CDR3 nucleotide sequence: TGTGCCAGCAGTGCCAGCGGAGGCTCCTACAATGAGCAGTTCTTC.

The chain couples TRBV12-5 to TRBJ2-1, with 12 bases that match TRBD2. Germline loops: CDR1 LGHNT, CDR2 FRNRAP. The J segment lost 2 bases and the V segment lost 2 bases, leaving 1 base of the junction unmatched. There are 16 residues in the CDR3. The CDR3 bases are TGTGCTAGTGGTTTGTCTAGCGGGAGGGCCTACAATGAGCAGTTCTTC. As protein: CASGLSSGRAYNEQFF.

The gene calls are TRBV27 and TRBJ2-7; 16 bases map to TRBD2. Trimming removed 8 bases from V and 5 bases from J; junction bases left unmatched: 15. Germline V CDR1 and CDR2: MNHEY, SMNVEV (reference sequence). The CDR3 loop spans 18 amino acids. The CDR3 nucleotides read TGTGCCAGCTGCTCTTACAGGGGGACTAGCGGGAGGGTCGACGAGCAGTACTTC. Translated, it gives CASCSYRGTSGRVDEQYF.

CDR3 nucleotide sequence: TGCAGCGTCCCGGGACAGGGGCTCAACGAGCAGTACTTC. The encoded protein is CSVPGQGLNEQYF. The rearrangement uses TRBV29-1 and TRBJ2-7; 10 bases line up with TRBD1. Germline CDR1 reads SQVTM; CDR2 reads ANQGSEA. V was pared by 6 bases and J by 5 bases, with 7 bases of the junction left unmatched. There are 13 residues in the CDR3.

The CDR3 bases are TGTGCCAGCACGCGCTCGGCAGGGGAGTACTCCTCTGGGGCCAACGTCCTGACTTTC. This gives the protein CASTRSAGEYSSGANVLTF. The chain recombines TRBV21-1 with TRBJ2-6; the table gives TRBD1 as D, unverified against the DNA. TRBV21-1 is deemed a pseudogene. CDR3 length: 19 residues.

The chain couples TRBV10-3 to TRBJ1-4; maybe TRBD1 (5 bases). V lost 3 bases and J lost 7, with 9 bases in between. This CDR3 spans 13 amino acids. In germline, CDR1 is ENHRY, CDR2 SYGVKD. This CDR3 is CAISDQGFEKLFF. In DNA, the CDR3 is TGTGCCATCAGTGATCAGGGCTTTGAAAAACTGTTTTTT.

The rearrangement joins TRBV5-1 to TRBJ1-1, with D possibly being TRBD1 (5 bases). Trimming removed 0 bases from V and 2 bases from J, with 8 bases in between. This CDR3 contains 14 residues. CDR1 and CDR2 from the germline V gene are SGHRS and YFSETQ. The CDR3 DNA is TGCGCCAGCAGCTTGGGACAGACCAACACTGAAGCTTTCTTT. This codes for CASSLGQTNTEAFF. The whole variable domain, filled in from reference TRBV5-1 and TRBJ1-1, reads KAGVTQTPRYLIKTRGQQVTLSCSPISGHRSVSWYQQTPGQGLQFLFEYFSETQRNKGNFPGRFSGRQFSNSRSEMNVSTLELGDSALYLCASSLGQTNTEAFFGQGTRLTVV.

In its sample, this clone was seen a few times. The chain carries TRBV3-1 (or the pseudogene TRBV3-2) and TRBJ2-4; 8 nucleotides match TRBD1. CDR1 LGHDT and CDR2 YNNKEL come from the germline V gene (reference sequence). V was clipped by 4 bases and J by 8 bases; unmatched bases: 13. The CDR3 contains 16 residues. The CDR3 protein is CASSLLPGTGSYIQYF. The CDR3 bases are TGTGCCAGCAGCCTTCTCCCCGGGACAGGTAGTTACATTCAGTACTTC.